These 32 T cell receptor beta chains were sequenced from one sample in a study of shared clonotypes between healthy human individuals. The table came from immunoSEQ multiplex PCR; TCRdb's copy has only in-frame clones and leaves some out. The sample holds about 980,000 clones, about three quarters seen once. Sequenced: memory CD4+ T cells sorted from blood. Described subset: CD45RA-negative fraction. The receptors were sampled from a man aged 18 to 30 in good health.

The chain links TRBV7-2 to TRBJ2-4; D not resolved. The V gene's germline CDR1 is SGHTA and CDR2 FQGNSA. CDR3 length: 16 residues. V lost 1 base and J lost 0, with 10 bases in between. The CDR3 spells CASSLGSVIAKNIQYF. CDR3 nucleotides: TGTGCCAGCAGCTTAGGTTCAGTTATAGCCAAAAACATTCAGTACTTC.

The V call is TRBV4-1, the J call TRBJ1-2; D uncertain. Trimming left V 0 bases short and J 7 bases short, with 9 bases between. The CDR3 loop spans 13 amino acids. From germline, CDR1 is MGHRA and CDR2 YSYEKL. The CDR3 reads CASSQDEFGGYTF. CDR3 in DNA: TGCGCCAGCAGCCAAGATGAGTTCGGTGGCTACACCTTC.

The chain links TRBV18 to TRBJ2-7, with 8 bases aligning to TRBD2. Trimming removed 3 bases from V and 3 bases from J; junction bases left unmatched: 7. Germline CDR1 reads KGHSH; CDR2 reads LQKENI. CDR3 length equals 15 residues. The CDR3 spells CASSPTGGGGYEQYF. CDR3 DNA sequence: TGTGCCAGCTCACCGACCGGGGGGGGTGGCTACGAGCAGTACTTC.

This clone was seen just once. The V call is TRBV5-1, the J call TRBJ2-1; D is uncertain. CDR1 and CDR2 (germline): SGHRS, YFSETQ. V lost 0 bases, J lost 5 bases, and 9 bases lay in between. The length of the CDR3 is 14 residues. The CDR3 here is CASSLAAAHNEQFF. In DNA form, the CDR3 reads TGCGCCAGCAGCTTGGCCGCGGCCCACAATGAGCAGTTCTTC.

The chain couples TRBV5-4 to TRBJ2-3, with D hard to call. This CDR3 has 12 amino acids. In germline, CDR1 is SGHNT, CDR2 YYREEE (reference sequence). V lost 4 bases and J lost 4, with 7 bases in between. The CDR3, as DNA: TGTGCCAGCAGCCCCTTCGCAGATACGCAGTATTTT. Translating gives CASSPFADTQYF.

This clone was seen more than once but under ten times. The CDR3 region is CASSLASDTGTEAFF. As DNA, the CDR3 is TGCGCCAGCAGCTTGGCCTCTGACACTGGCACTGAAGCTTTCTTT. The genes are TRBV5-1 and TRBJ1-1; D unresolved. With 0 bases removed from V and 4 bases from J, the gap between germline ends came to 13 bases. CDR3 length: 15 residues. Germline V gives CDR1 SGHRS, CDR2 YFSETQ. Full variable domain (outside the CDR3, taken from reference TRBV5-1 and TRBJ1-1): KAGVTQTPRYLIKTRGQQVTLSCSPISGHRSVSWYQQTPGQGLQFLFEYFSETQRNKGNFPGRFSGRQFSNSRSEMNVSTLELGDSALYLCASSLASDTGTEAFFGQGTRLTVV.

The V call is TRBV5-1, the J call TRBJ1-5; maybe TRBD1 (6 bases). In germline, CDR1 is SGHRS, CDR2 YFSETQ. CDR3 size: 14 residues. Trimming removed 7 bases at V and 0 bases at J, with 11 bases between. CDR3 DNA sequence: TGCGCCAGCCGCGAGGGGGATAGCAATCAGCCCCAGCATTTT. This encodes CASREGDSNQPQHF.

This chain joins TRBV5-1 and TRBJ2-3, with 7 bases fitting TRBD2. After removal of 2 bases from V and 0 bases from J, the junction contained 6 bases not matched to a gene. There are 16 residues in the CDR3. Germline lookup yields CDR1 SGHRS and CDR2 YFSETQ. CDR3 protein: CASSFLLAESTDTQYF. CDR3 nucleotide sequence: TGCGCCAGCAGCTTCCTTCTAGCGGAGAGCACAGATACGCAGTATTTT.

J is TRBJ2-7 and V is TRBV6-1, with D hard to call. The V gene's germline CDR1 is MNHNS and CDR2 SASEGT. V lost 1 base to trimming and J lost 4 bases, with 11 bases between them. The CDR3 has 14 residues. CDR3 loop: CASSEGQALYEQYF. CDR3 in DNA: TGTGCCAGCAGTGAAGGTCAGGCCCTTTACGAGCAGTACTTC.

CDR3 amino acids: CASSARHLGEQFF. The CDR3 bases are TGTGCCAGCAGTGCTCGACATCTGGGTGAGCAGTTCTTC. The chain combines TRBV6-5 with TRBJ2-1, with D hard to call. Trimming took 5 bases from V and 9 from J, leaving 14 bases between them. The CDR3 loop spans 13 amino acids. Germline CDR1 MNHEY, CDR2 SVGAGI.

V usage is TRBV19 and J usage is TRBJ2-2; a possible D gene is TRBD1 (5 bases). Per the germline V gene, CDR1 is LNHDA and CDR2 is SQIVND (reference sequence). This CDR3 contains 15 residues. V was clipped by 3 bases and J by 3 bases, with 11 bases between them. CDR3 DNA sequence: TGTGCCAGTAGTATTCGACAGACTGACACCGGGGAGCTGTTTTTT. Protein product: CASSIRQTDTGELFF.

This chain joins TRBV18 and TRBJ2-7; TRBD2 matches at 13 bases. CDR1 KGHSH and CDR2 LQKENI come from the germline V gene. CDR3 length: 14 residues. V lost 4 bases to trimming and J lost 7 bases; unmatched junction nucleotides: 4. Here the CDR3 reads CASSLGLAGVEQYF. Here the CDR3 DNA reads TGTGCCAGCTCACTCGGACTAGCGGGAGTTGAGCAGTACTTC.

The chain has TRBV14 and TRBJ1-1; D not resolved. The germline V gene encodes CDR1 SGHDN and CDR2 FVKESK. The ends were cut back, 2 bases at V and 5 bases at J, with 9 bases in the middle. The CDR3 spans 13 residues. In nucleotides, the CDR3 is TGTGCCAGCAGCCAAATGTGGATTACTGAAGCTTTCTTT. This translates into CASSQMWITEAFF.

The chain uses TRBV4-1 and TRBJ1-3; 9 nucleotides align to TRBD1. The germline CDR1 and CDR2 sequences are MGHRA and YSYEKL. This CDR3 is built from 17 residues. The V segment lost 2 bases and the J segment 0 bases; nucleotides outside the gene matches: 5. In DNA form, the CDR3 reads TGCGCCAGCAGCCAAACAGGGGGCCCTAACTCTGGAAACACCATATATTTT. It translates to CASSQTGGPNSGNTIYF.

CDR3 nucleotide sequence: TGTGCCAGCAGCTTAACTTACAATGAGCAGTTCTTC. Its protein is CASSLTYNEQFF. J is TRBJ2-1 and V is TRBV7-6; D call uncertain. The CDR3 extends over 12 amino acids. Looked up from germline, CDR1 is SGHVS and CDR2 is FNYEAQ. Trimming stripped 2 bases from V and 4 bases from J, with 3 bases between.

This chain joins TRBV5-1 and TRBJ2-7; D may correspond to TRBD1 or TRBD2 (5 bases each). CDR1 and CDR2 from the germline V gene are SGHRS and YFSETQ. The CDR3 covers 14 residues. The V gene lost 2 bases and the J gene lost 4 bases, with 13 bases spanning the gap. CDR3 DNA: TGCGCCAGCAGCTTAGAGGGGAGAAGGTACGAGCAGTACTTC. Its protein is CASSLEGRRYEQYF. Full variable domain (missing parts from reference TRBV5-1 and TRBJ2-7): KAGVTQTPRYLIKTRGQQVTLSCSPISGHRSVSWYQQTPGQGLQFLFEYFSETQRNKGNFPGRFSGRQFSNSRSEMNVSTLELGDSALYLCASSLEGRRYEQYFGPGTRLTVT.

V usage is TRBV6-5 and J usage is TRBJ2-3; D may be TRBD1 or TRBD2 (6 bases each). V lost 5 bases, J lost 6 bases, and 15 bases lay in between. This CDR3 comprises 14 residues. The germline V gene encodes CDR1 MNHEY and CDR2 SVGAGI. As DNA, the CDR3 is TGTGCCAGCAGTCAGGGGTTTGCGGGGGATACGCAGTATTTT. It codes for CASSQGFAGDTQYF.

The chain couples TRBV2 to TRBJ2-2; D is ambiguous. The germline V gene has CDR1 SNHLY and CDR2 FYNNEI. Trimming cost V 6 bases and J 4 bases, with 15 bases left between them. This CDR3 region has 15 residues. DNA of the CDR3: TGTGCCAGCAGGGCTTCGGGTTCGAGCACCGGGGAGCTGTTTTTT. Translating gives CASRASGSSTGELFF.

The rearrangement links TRBV7-6 to TRBJ2-2; 9 nucleotides align to TRBD2. Trimming at V came to 6 bases and at J to 1 base, leaving 0 bases not matched to a gene. The germline V gene encodes CDR1 SGHVS and CDR2 FNYEAQ. There are 14 residues in the CDR3. The CDR3 DNA is TGTGCCAGCAGGACTAGCGGGAACACCGGGGAGCTGTTTTTT. This encodes CASRTSGNTGELFF.

This clone came up a few times. The chain links TRBV2 to TRBJ2-3, with D possibly matching TRBD2 (5 bases). The V and J ends lost 2 bases and 1 base respectively, with 10 bases between them. The CDR3 spans 15 residues. CDR1 and CDR2 (germline): SNHLY, FYNNEI. Written as DNA, the CDR3 is TGTGCCAGCAGTGAAAGCGGCATACGCACAGATACGCAGTATTTT. Protein: CASSESGIRTDTQYF.

The chain links TRBV28 to TRBJ1-1; D is uncertain. Germline CDR1 MDHEN, CDR2 SYDVKM. The germline V and J ends were trimmed by 4 bases and 7 bases, with 16 bases remaining between them. The CDR3 loop spans 14 amino acids. DNA of the CDR3: TGTGCCAGCAGTTCGGACCTATTAGCGGGTGAAGCTTTCTTT. Translated, it gives CASSSDLLAGEAFF.

In regard to this clone: Additional DNA sequences in this sample encode the identical CDR3. The chain couples TRBV18 to TRBJ2-7, with 10 bases aligning to TRBD2. J gave up 5 bases and V 2 bases, and 0 bases lay outside the gene matches. The germline V gene has CDR1 KGHSH and CDR2 LQKENI. This CDR3 is built from 13 residues. Written as DNA, the CDR3 is TGTGCCAGCTCACCAGGGACTAGCGACGAGCAGTACTTC. This codes for CASSPGTSDEQYF.

The chain combines TRBV5-6 with TRBJ1-5; TRBD1 matches 9 bases. The CDR3 runs to 19 residues. Germline V gene sequence: CDR1 SGHDT, CDR2 YYEEEE. V was pared by 4 bases and J by 3 bases, with 17 bases of the junction left unmatched. The CDR3 reads CASSPSGTGRGGYNQPQHF. The CDR3 region has the DNA TGTGCCAGCAGCCCGTCCGGGACAGGGCGGGGAGGCTACAATCAGCCCCAGCATTTT.

The chain combines TRBV7-2 with TRBJ2-3; no reliable D call. Trimming cost V 2 bases and J 0 bases, with 15 bases left between them. The germline V gene has CDR1 SGHTA and CDR2 FQGNSA. The CDR3 consists of 17 residues. The DNA for the CDR3 is TGTGCCAGCAGCTTAATGGGTCGGGCGTCTAGCACAGATACGCAGTATTTT. It specifies CASSLMGRASSTDTQYF.

The chain recombines TRBV5-1 with TRBJ2-1; D possibly matches TRBD1 or TRBD2 (7 bases each). Germline V CDR1 and CDR2: SGHRS, YFSETQ. The V end was cut by 6 bases, the J end by 2 bases, with 15 bases between. This CDR3 spans 15 amino acids. In nucleotides, the CDR3 is TGCGCCAGCACCCCAGGGGGGGGTACCTACAATGAGCAGTTCTTC. Its translation is CASTPGGGTYNEQFF.

The chain recombines TRBV28 with TRBJ1-2; a weak D match, TRBD1 (5 bases). Germline V gene lookup returns CDR1 MDHEN and CDR2 SYDVKM. Deletions cut 7 bases from V and 6 bases from J, with 18 bases between. The CDR3 has 14 amino acids. The CDR3 loop reads CASTLGNRRDGYTF. CDR3 nucleotides: TGTGCCAGCACCTTGGGGAACAGGAGGGATGGCTACACCTTC.

The chain is built from TRBV5-5 and TRBJ1-2; 9 nucleotides line up with TRBD1. Germline V lookup: CDR1 SGHKS, CDR2 YYEKEE (reference sequence). V was pared by 4 bases and J by 2 bases, with 3 bases of the junction left unmatched. The CDR3 totals 14 residues. CDR3 amino acids: CASSLTGGNYGYTF. CDR3 DNA sequence: TGTGCCAGCAGCCTGACAGGGGGAAACTATGGCTACACCTTC.

The chain carries TRBV2 and TRBJ1-6; TRBD1 might be the D (5 bases). This CDR3 contains 15 residues. V dropped 1 base and J dropped 7 bases, with 11 bases sitting between them. The germline CDR1 and CDR2 sequences are SNHLY and FYNNEI. The CDR3 protein is CASSEGTRSNSPLHF. DNA of the CDR3: TGTGCCAGCAGTGAAGGGACACGTTCAAATTCACCCCTCCACTTT.

This clone was counted only a few times. The chain links TRBV18 to TRBJ2-5, with TRBD2 matching 9 bases. This CDR3 contains 16 residues. CDR1 KGHSH and CDR2 LQKENI come from the germline V gene. Germline trimming cut 3 bases from V and 6 bases from J; bases unmatched to any gene: 11. CDR3 loop: CASSPSSGVSGQTQYF. CDR3 DNA sequence: TGTGCCAGCTCACCCTCTAGCGGGGTTAGCGGTCAGACCCAGTACTTC.

Details on this clone: A far larger clone differs by one base, so this is likely a read error. The rearrangement joins TRBV2 to TRBJ2-5, with D maybe TRBD1 (7 bases). This CDR3 is 18 amino acids long. CDR1 is SNHLY and CDR2 is FYNNEI in the germline V gene. Trimming took off 5 bases at V and 4 bases at J, with 26 bases between the two ends. DNA of the CDR3: TGTGCCAGCAGTCGGGTTCGGCGGGACAGACGAATCCGAGAGACCCAGTACTTC. Its translation: CASSRVRRDRRIRETQYF.

This clone showed up just once. This sequence joins TRBV5-1 and TRBJ2-2, with D possibly matching TRBD2 (5 bases). V dropped 4 bases and J dropped 6 bases, with 13 bases sitting between them. The germline V gene encodes CDR1 SGHRS and CDR2 YFSETQ. The CDR3 loop spans 14 amino acids. CDR3 in DNA: TGCGCCAGCAGCGAGGGCTTGACGGCCGGGGAGCTGTTTTTT. As protein: CASSEGLTAGELFF.

For the CDR3, the DNA is TGCGCCAGCAGCCGATATGATGCCTACGAGCAGTACTTC. Protein: CASSRYDAYEQYF. V usage is TRBV5-1 and J usage is TRBJ2-7; D not resolved. This CDR3 is built from 13 residues. CDR1 is SGHRS, CDR2 YFSETQ, per germline. V shed 4 bases and J shed 2 bases, with 10 bases lying between them. The full variable domain, with the rest looked up from reference TRBV5-1 and TRBJ2-7, is KAGVTQTPRYLIKTRGQQVTLSCSPISGHRSVSWYQQTPGQGLQFLFEYFSETQRNKGNFPGRFSGRQFSNSRSEMNVSTLELGDSALYLCASSRYDAYEQYFGPGTRLTVT.